The present entry profiles one T cell receptor (beta chain) with its context. Its specificity is not known. Next came a second PCR, run for about 6 to 12 cycles, which used a sample-barcoded 5' primer along with a J-beta primer mix. TCRdb processed the 5' RACE reads anew with MiXCR; each CDR3 protein has one entry. The table lists hundreds of thousands of distinct CDR3 sequences, 60% to 80% of them singletons, with around 30% in the top ten. Germline V gene lookup returns CDR1 MDHEN and CDR2 SYDVKM. This CDR3 region has 18 residues. The ends were cut back, 3 bases at V and 2 bases at J, with 20 bases in the middle. These data belong to a study of blood T cells in healthy people across ages. Each donor had 8.5 to 10 milliliters of peripheral blood drawn. Study-wide results and limits: Roughly linear age-related decline in beta diversity appeared, significant by age 40. Naive T cell percentage showed a strong correlation with the diversity of TCR beta. Nothing was known about donor CMV status, and this possibly confounded expanded clonotype changes.

The sequenced sample was blood. V and J are TRBV28 and TRBJ1-5; D ambiguous. This sequence was found in a man aged 25-45 years in good health. The CDR3 sequence: CASSFPTPGSKGNQPQHF. In DNA, the CDR3 is TGTGCCAGCAGTTTTCCCACGCCGGGGAGTAAGGGCAATCAGCCCCAGCATTTT.